A selection of T cell receptor beta chains follows, all from one sample in a study of response to subunit inactivated influenza vaccine. TCRdb re-analysed the RT-PCR reads in MiXCR, keeping a single row per CDR3 protein. The sample holds approximately 680,000 distinct CDR3 sequences, 15% to 18% seen once. The material was PBMCs from blood, obtained 12 days after vaccination. All receptors derive from a man between 45 and 60 years old who received an inactivated influenza vaccine. Both conserved end residues are part of each CDR3.

v_call,cdr3_length,cdr3_aa
TRBV29-1,13,CSVGVGPRDEQYF
TRBV12-3/TRBV12-4,13,CASSLPGVYEQFF
TRBV20-1,13,CSAVDSPDYEQYF
TRBV24-1,13,CATSSGQDNEQFF
TRBV20-1,10,CSASGYGYTF
TRBV20-1,14,CSASYGTGANVLTF
TRBV20-1,13,CSAPGTSYNEQFF
TRBV4-1,13,CASSQDIGTPFHF
TRBV7-2,16,CASRRRGGVDTGELFF
TRBV4-3,15,CASSPRGPSRETQYF
TRBV7-2,17,CASSSTSSDRGNQPQHF
TRBV4-3,17,CASSQELAGANTGELFF
TRBV29-1,14,CSVGPGAYQETQYF
TRBV21-1,13,CATGASSNQPQHF
TRBV6-2/TRBV6-3,14,CASSFADLGETQYF
TRBV5-1,15,CASSLEDQNNSPLHF
TRBV6-2/TRBV6-3,13,CASSYVRNNEQFF
TRBV4-3,15,CASSQDTPVVYEQYF
TRBV6-5,12,CASSATGDKLFF
TRBV11-2,16,CASSPRGWGNTGELFF
TRBV15,15,CATSRRSGTSGTQYF
TRBV18,14,CASSPVGGSNEQFF
TRBV15,14,CATSRSGLADEQYF
TRBV24-1,15,CATSDRTGLAGELFF
TRBV12-2,15,CASRLATSGPYEQYF
TRBV7-4,15,CASIRAAGVAYEQYF
TRBV6-4,16,CASSDSGQGLMYTIYF
TRBV20-1,16,CSARVPGASAHNEQFF
TRBV20-1,12,CSARPALETQYF
TRBV12-3/TRBV12-4,17,CASSHRAIAGFTDTQYF
TRBV7-9,13,CASSQGPGQPQHF
TRBV29-1,13,CSVSESVPYGYTF
TRBV7-9,16,CASSPTKRTYQETQYF
TRBV10-3,13,CATSLSQRDTIYF
TRBV7-2,14,CASSLIRGADTQYF
TRBV7-2,16,CASSYGQGKGNQPQHF
TRBV20-1,14,CSARVGVAKNIQYF
TRBV20-1,14,CSAISGRTTGELFF
TRBV5-1,15,CASSLEVAGEVGYTF
TRBV4-2,15,CASSQEFLSTDTQYF
TRBV15,12,CATSRDSYGYTF
TRBV6-2/TRBV6-3,15,CASLAAGLTSQTQYF
TRBV5-1,15,CASTAGSEGPYEQYF
TRBV5-1,15,CASSTGTTLWETQYF
TRBV9,17,CASSVGAAGLAKNIQYF
TRBV30,16,CAWTHPNLGVRETQYF
TRBV7-9,12,CASSLTQVEQFF
TRBV12-3/TRBV12-4,11,CASRGLNEQFF
TRBV2,15,CASSENRPRGGEAFF
TRBV20-1,15,CSASILAGSTGELFF
TRBV7-9,13,CANGLWDTGELFF
TRBV14,17,CASSQDPPGPSGYEQYF